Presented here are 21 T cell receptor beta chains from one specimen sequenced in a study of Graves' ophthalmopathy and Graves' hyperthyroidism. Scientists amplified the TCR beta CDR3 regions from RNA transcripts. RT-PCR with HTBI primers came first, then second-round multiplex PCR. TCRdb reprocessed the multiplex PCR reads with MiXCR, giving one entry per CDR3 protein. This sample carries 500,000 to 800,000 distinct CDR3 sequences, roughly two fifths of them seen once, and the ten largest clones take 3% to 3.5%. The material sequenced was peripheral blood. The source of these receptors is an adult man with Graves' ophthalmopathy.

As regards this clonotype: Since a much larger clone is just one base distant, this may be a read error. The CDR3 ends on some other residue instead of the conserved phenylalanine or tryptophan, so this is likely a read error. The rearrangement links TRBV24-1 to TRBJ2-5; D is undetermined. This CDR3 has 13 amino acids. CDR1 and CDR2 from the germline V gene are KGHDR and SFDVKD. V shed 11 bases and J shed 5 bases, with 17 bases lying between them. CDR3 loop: CASRLGFSETQYS. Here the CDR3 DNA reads TGTGCCAGCAGGCTAGGGTTCTCGGAGACCCAGTACTCC.

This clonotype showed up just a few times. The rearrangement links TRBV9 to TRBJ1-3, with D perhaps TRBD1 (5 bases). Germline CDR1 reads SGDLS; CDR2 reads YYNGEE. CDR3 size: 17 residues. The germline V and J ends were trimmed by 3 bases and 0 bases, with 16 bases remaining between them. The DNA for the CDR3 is TGTGCCAGCAGCGGGGCCGGGACGGGGATCTCTGGAAACACCATATATTTT. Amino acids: CASSGAGTGISGNTIYF.

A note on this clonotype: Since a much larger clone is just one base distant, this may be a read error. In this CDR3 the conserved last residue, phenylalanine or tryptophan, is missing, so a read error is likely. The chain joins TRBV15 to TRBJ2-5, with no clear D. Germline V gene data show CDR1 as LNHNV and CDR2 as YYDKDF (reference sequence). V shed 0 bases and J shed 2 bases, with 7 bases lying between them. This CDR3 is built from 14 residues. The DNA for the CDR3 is TGTGCCACCAGCAGAGATCGCAGTCAAGAGACCCAGTACCTC. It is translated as CATSRDRSQETQYL.

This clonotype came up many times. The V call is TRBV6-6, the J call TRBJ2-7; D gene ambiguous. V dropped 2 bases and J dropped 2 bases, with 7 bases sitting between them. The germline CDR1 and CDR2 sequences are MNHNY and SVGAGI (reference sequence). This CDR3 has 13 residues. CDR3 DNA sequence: TGTGCCAGCAGTTACCTGGGTACCTACGAGCAGTACTTC. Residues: CASSYLGTYEQYF.

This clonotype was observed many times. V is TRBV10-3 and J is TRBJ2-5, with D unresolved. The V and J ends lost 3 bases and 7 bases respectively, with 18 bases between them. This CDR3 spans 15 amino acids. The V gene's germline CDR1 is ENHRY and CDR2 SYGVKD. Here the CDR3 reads CAISDPDPHPTTQYF. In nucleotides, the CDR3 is TGTGCCATCAGTGACCCAGACCCACACCCAACGACCCAGTACTTC.

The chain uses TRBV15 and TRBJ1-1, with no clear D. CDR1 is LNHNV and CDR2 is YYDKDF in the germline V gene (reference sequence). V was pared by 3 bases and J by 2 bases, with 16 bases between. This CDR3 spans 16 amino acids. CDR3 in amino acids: CATSSLALGRNTEAFF. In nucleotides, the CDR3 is TGTGCCACCAGCAGCTTAGCATTAGGGCGAAACACTGAAGCTTTCTTT.

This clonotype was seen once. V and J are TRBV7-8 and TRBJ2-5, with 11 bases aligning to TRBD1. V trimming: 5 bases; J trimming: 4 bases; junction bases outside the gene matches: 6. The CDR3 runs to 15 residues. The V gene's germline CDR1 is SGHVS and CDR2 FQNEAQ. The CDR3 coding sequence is TGTGCCAGCAGCGTGGACAGGGGGCATAGAGAGACCCAGTACTTC. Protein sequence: CASSVDRGHRETQYF. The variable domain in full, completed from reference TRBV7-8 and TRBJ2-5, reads GAGVSQSPRYKVAKRGQDVALRCDPISGHVSLFWYQQALGQGPEFLTYFQNEAQLDKSGLPSDRFFAERPEGSVSTLKIQRTQQEDSAVYLCASSVDRGHRETQYFGPGTRLLVL.

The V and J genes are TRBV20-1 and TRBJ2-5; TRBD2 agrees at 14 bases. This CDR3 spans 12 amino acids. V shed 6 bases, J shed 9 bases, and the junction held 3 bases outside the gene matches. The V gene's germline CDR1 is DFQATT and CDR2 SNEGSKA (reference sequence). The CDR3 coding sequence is TGCAGTGCCAGGACTAGCGGGAGGTCCCAGTACTTC. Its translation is CSARTSGRSQYF.

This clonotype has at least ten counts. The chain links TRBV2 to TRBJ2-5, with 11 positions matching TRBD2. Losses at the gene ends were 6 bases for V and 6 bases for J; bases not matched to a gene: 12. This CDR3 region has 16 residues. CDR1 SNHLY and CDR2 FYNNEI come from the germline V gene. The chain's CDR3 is CASSGGASGGLKTQYF. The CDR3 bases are TGTGCCAGCAGCGGAGGGGCTAGCGGGGGGTTGAAGACCCAGTACTTC.

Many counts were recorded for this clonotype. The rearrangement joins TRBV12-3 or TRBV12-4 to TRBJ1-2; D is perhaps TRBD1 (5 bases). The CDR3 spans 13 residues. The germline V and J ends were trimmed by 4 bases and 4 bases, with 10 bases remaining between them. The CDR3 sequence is CASSSTVTYGYTF. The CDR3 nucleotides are TGTGCCAGCAGTTCGACAGTTACCTATGGCTACACCTTC.

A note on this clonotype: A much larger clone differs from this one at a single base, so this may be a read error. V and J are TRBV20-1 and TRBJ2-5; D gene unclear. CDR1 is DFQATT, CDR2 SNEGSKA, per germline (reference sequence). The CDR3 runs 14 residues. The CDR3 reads CSASFRPRDQTRYF. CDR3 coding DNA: TGCAGTGCTAGCTTCCGGCCTCGAGATCAGACCCGGTACTTC.

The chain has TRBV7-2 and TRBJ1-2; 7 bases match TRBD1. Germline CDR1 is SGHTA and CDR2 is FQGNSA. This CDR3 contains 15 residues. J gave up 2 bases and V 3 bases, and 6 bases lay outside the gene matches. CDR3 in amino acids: CASSFLGQQNYGYTF. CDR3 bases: TGTGCCAGCAGCTTCCTGGGACAGCAGAACTATGGCTACACCTTC. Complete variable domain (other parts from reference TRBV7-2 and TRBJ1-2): GAGVSQSPSNKVTEKGKDVELRCDPISGHTALYWYRQSLGQGLEFLIYFQGNSAPDKSGLPSDRFSAERTGGSVSTLTIQRTQQEDSAVYLCASSFLGQQNYGYTFGSGTRLTVV.

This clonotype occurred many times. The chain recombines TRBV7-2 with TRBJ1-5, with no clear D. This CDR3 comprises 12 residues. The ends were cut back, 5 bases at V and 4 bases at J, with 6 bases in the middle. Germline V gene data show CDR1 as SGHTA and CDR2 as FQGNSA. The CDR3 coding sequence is TGTGCCAGCAGCGTCAGAAATCAGCCCCAGCATTTT. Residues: CASSVRNQPQHF.

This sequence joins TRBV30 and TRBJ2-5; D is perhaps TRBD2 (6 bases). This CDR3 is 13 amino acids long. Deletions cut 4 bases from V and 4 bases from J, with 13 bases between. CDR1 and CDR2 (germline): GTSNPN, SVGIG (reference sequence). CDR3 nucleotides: TGTGCCTGGAAAGGGACTGGTCCAGAGACCCAGTACTTC. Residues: CAWKGTGPETQYF.

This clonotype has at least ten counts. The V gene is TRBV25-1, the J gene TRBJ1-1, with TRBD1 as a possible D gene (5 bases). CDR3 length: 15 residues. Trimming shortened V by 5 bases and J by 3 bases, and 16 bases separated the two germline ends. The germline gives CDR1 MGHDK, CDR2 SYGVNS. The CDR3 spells CASSRTGDSYTEAFF. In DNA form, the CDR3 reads TGTGCCAGCAGTCGCACAGGAGACAGTTACACTGAAGCTTTCTTT.

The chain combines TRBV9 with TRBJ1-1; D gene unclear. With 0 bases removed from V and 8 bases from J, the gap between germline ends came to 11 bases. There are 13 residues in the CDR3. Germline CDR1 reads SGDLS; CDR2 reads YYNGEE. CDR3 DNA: TGTGCCAGCAGCGTAGAGGGAGCGGGAGAAGCTTTCTTT. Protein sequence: CASSVEGAGEAFF.

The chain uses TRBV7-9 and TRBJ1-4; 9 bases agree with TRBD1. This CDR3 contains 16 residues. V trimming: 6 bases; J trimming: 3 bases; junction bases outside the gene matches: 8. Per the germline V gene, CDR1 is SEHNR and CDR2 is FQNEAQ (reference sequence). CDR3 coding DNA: TGTGCCAGCAGTCCAGGGACAGGGAGATCTAATGAAAAACTGTTTTTT. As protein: CASSPGTGRSNEKLFF. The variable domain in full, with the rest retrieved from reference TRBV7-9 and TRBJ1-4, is DTGVSQNPRHKITKRGQNVTFRCDPISEHNRLYWYRQTLGQGPEFLTYFQNEAQLEKSRLLSDRFSAERPKGSFSTLEIQRTEQGDSAMYLCASSPGTGRSNEKLFFGSGTQLSVL.

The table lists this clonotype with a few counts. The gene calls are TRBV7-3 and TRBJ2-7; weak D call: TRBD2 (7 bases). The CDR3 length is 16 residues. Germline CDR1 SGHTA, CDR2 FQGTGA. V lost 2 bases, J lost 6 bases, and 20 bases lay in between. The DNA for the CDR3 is TGTGCCAGCAGCTTATGTAGGGGGGGCCCGGGCTGCGAGCAGTACTTC. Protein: CASSLCRGGPGCEQYF. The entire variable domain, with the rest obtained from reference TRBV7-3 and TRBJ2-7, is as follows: GAGVSQTPSNKVTEKGKYVELRCDPISGHTALYWYRQSLGQGPEFLIYFQGTGAADDSGLPNDRFFAVRPEGSVSTLKIQRTERGDSAVYLCASSLCRGGPGCEQYFGPGTRLTVT.

The CDR3 reads CASSLPTGGETQYF. CDR3 in DNA: TGTGCCAGCAGCTTACCTACAGGGGGAGAGACCCAGTACTTC. The chain joins TRBV7-9 to TRBJ2-5; 8 bases match TRBD1. Germline values: CDR1 SEHNR, CDR2 FQNEAQ (reference sequence). Unmatched junction bases numbered 3, after V lost 2 bases and J lost 4 bases. This CDR3 has 14 amino acids.

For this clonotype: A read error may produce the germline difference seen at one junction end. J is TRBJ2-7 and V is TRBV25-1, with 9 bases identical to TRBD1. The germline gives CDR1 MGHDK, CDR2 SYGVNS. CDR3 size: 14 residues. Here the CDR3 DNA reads TGCGCCAGCAGCCCCATGACAGGGGGCTACGAGCAGTACTTC. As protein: CASSPMTGGYEQYF.

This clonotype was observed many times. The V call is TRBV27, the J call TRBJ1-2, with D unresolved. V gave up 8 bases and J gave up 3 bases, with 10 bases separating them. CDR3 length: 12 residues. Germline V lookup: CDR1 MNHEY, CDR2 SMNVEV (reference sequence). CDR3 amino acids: CASHVQDYGYTF. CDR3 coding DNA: TGTGCCAGCCACGTCCAGGACTATGGCTACACCTTC.